This T cell receptor beta chain came from a study of T cell changes during pregnancy in multiple sclerosis. Method: immunoSEQ multiplex PCR; TCRdb's copy keeps in-frame clones and lacks some. The sample contains roughly 90,000 clones, around 93% of which appear only once. With 0 bases removed from V and 1 base from J, the gap between germline ends came to 26 bases. Germline V gene sequence: CDR1 SGHRS, CDR2 YFSETQ. The CDR3 consists of 22 residues. The genes are TRBV5-1 and TRBJ2-6; tentatively, D is TRBD1 (5 bases). The source is a female donor with multiple sclerosis, enrolled in a pregnancy study. The starting material was peripheral blood, obtained in the third trimester of pregnancy. Written as DNA, the CDR3 is TGCGCCAGCAGCTTGGGACTCCTGGACAACGCAATACCGGAATCTGGGGCCAACGTCCTGACTTTC. It is translated as CASSLGLLDNAIPESGANVLTF.